This passage covers 11 T cell receptor beta chains from one sample sequenced in a study of T cells after yellow fever vaccination. TCRdb called the 5' RACE reads again in MiXCR, with one record for every CDR3 protein. The sample shows a few hundred thousand distinct CDR3 sequences, 9.5% to 13% of them seen only once. This material consisted of PBMCs, taken on the day of the first yellow fever vaccination. These receptors were obtained from a man younger than 30 who received the YFV17D yellow fever vaccine.

This chain uses TRBV7-7 with TRBJ1-1; no reliable D call. The CDR3 covers 13 residues. The V gene lost 4 bases and the J gene lost 0 bases, with 6 bases spanning the gap. Germline CDR1 is SSHAT and CDR2 is FNYEAQ (reference sequence). The CDR3 sequence: CASSSRVNTEAFF. CDR3 bases: TGTGCCAGCAGCTCGCGAGTGAACACTGAAGCTTTCTTT.

This clonotype was recorded at least ten times. The rearrangement joins TRBV20-1 to TRBJ2-4; D is unresolved. Germline values: CDR1 DFQATT, CDR2 SNEGSKA (reference sequence). The length of the CDR3 is 15 residues. V lost 5 bases and J lost 0, with 14 bases in between. The DNA of the CDR3 is TGCAGTGCTCCCTCGACTGAGCTAGCCAAAAACATTCAGTACTTC. Its protein is CSAPSTELAKNIQYF.

The chain links TRBV12-3 or TRBV12-4 to TRBJ1-3; D is unresolved. The CDR3 sequence is 11 residues long. V lost 2 bases and J 9 bases, leaving 5 bases between the germline ends. The CDR3 region has the DNA TGTGCCAGCAGTTTACAAGGCACCATATATTTT. Its translation: CASSLQGTIYF.

V is TRBV5-5 and J is TRBJ1-2; D gene uncertain. The V and J ends lost 8 bases and 5 bases respectively, with 13 bases between them. In germline, CDR1 is SGHKS, CDR2 YYEKEE (reference sequence). CDR3 length: 12 residues. In DNA form, the CDR3 reads TGTGCCAGGGGCTCCGGTGGATATGGCTACACCTTC. It is translated as CARGSGGYGYTF.

V usage is TRBV27 and J usage is TRBJ1-5; a possible D gene is TRBD1 (6 bases). CDR1 MNHEY and CDR2 SMNVEV come from the germline V gene (reference sequence). The CDR3 length is 15 residues. The V gene lost 3 bases and the J gene lost 5 bases, with 14 bases spanning the gap. For the CDR3, the DNA is TGTGCCAGCAGTTTCGGAACAGGGTGGGATCAGCCCCAGCATTTT. Residues: CASSFGTGWDQPQHF.

V gene TRBV6-2 or TRBV6-3 combines with J gene TRBJ1-1; the D is unclear. With 11 bases removed from V and 0 bases from J, the gap between germline ends came to 13 bases. The CDR3 spans 13 residues. The germline V gene encodes CDR1 MNHEY and CDR2 SVGEGT. CDR3 region: CAGSRQLNTEAFF. Written as DNA, the CDR3 is TGTGCCGGCTCCCGGCAGCTGAACACTGAAGCTTTCTTT.

The chain uses TRBV12-3 or TRBV12-4 and TRBJ1-4; D possibly corresponds to TRBD1 (6 bases). Trimming stripped 6 bases from V and 1 base from J, with 9 bases between. The CDR3 length is 14 residues. The CDR3 nucleotides are TGTGCCAGCAGCAAACAGGGAACTAATGAAAAACTGTTTTTT. It yields the protein CASSKQGTNEKLFF.

This clonotype was seen ten or more times. This chain joins TRBV6-5 and TRBJ2-1, with 7 bases lining up with TRBD2. Germline-derived CDR1 and CDR2 are MNHEY and SVGAGI. J gave up 3 bases and V 5 bases, and 7 bases lay outside the gene matches. This CDR3 has 15 residues. CDR3 in amino acids: CASSPSGGGYNEQFF. In DNA form, the CDR3 reads TGTGCCAGCAGTCCCTCGGGCGGGGGCTACAATGAGCAGTTCTTC.

This clonotype turned up a few times. One junction end does not reproduce the germline sequence, and a read error may be involved. The chain carries TRBV10-3 and TRBJ1-2, with D tentatively TRBD1 (5 bases). Germline V lookup: CDR1 ENHRY, CDR2 SYGVKD. The CDR3 is 17 amino acids. The CDR3 nucleotides read TGTGCCATCAGTGGGGCAGGGCCCTTGCCACTCAACTATCGCTACACCTTC. Its translation is CAISGAGPLPLNYRYTF.

This clonotype was detected a few times. V is TRBV4-2 and J is TRBJ2-1; D unclear. Germline loops: CDR1 LGHNA, CDR2 YNFKEQ. The CDR3 is 15 amino acids. With 0 bases removed from V and 12 bases from J, the gap between germline ends came to 18 bases. The CDR3 region is CASSQDGGRSAGQFF. CDR3 nucleotide sequence: TGTGCCAGCAGCCAAGATGGCGGACGGTCAGCTGGGCAGTTCTTC.

This clonotype was observed a few times. The chain has TRBV29-1 and TRBJ2-5; maybe TRBD1 (6 bases). This CDR3 has 13 residues. In germline, CDR1 is SQVTM, CDR2 ANQGSEA. V dropped 3 bases and J dropped 4 bases, with 12 bases sitting between them. CDR3 bases: TGCAGCGTTGAGGCGGACAGCTCAGAGACCCAGTACTTC. Its protein product is CSVEADSSETQYF.